Listed below are T cell receptor beta chains from one sample, sequenced in a study of shared clonotypes between healthy human individuals. Repertoires were generated with immunoSEQ multiplex PCR, while TCRdb's copy carries only in-frame clones and drops some. This table has roughly 1 million clones, 75% to 80% appearing once. The sample comprised memory CD4+ T cells from PBMCs. These TCRs come from a man between 18 and 29 years old in good health. Some clones in this sample may be carry-over from other donors' samples. Each CDR3 is given with its conserved first and last residue. Each record gives: V gene, D gene, clone size, J gene, CDR3 protein, CDR3 DNA. D genes are given only for firm matches. The size entry is marked missing in some rows and otherwise reads once, few, many or a size class.

TRBV5-1	TRBD2	.	TRBJ2-5	CASSWGTSGQETQYF	TGCGCCAGCAGCTGGGGGACTAGCGGTCAAGAGACCCAGTACTTC
TRBV6-5	.	many	TRBJ2-1	CASSYGLPGGNEQFF	TGTGCCAGCAGTTACGGGCTACCTGGCGGCAATGAGCAGTTCTTC
TRBV5-1	TRBD1	.	TRBJ1-1	CASSLRPGQGGDWITEAFF	TGCGCCAGCAGCTTGAGACCGGGACAGGGTGGGGATTGGATCACTGAAGCTTTCTTT
TRBV21-1	.	few	TRBJ1-5	CASSKDPMGGQPQHF	TGTGCCAGCAGCAAAGACCCCATGGGAGGGCAGCCCCAGCATTTT
TRBV4-1	.	.	TRBJ1-1	CASSQGSDRNTEAFF	TGCGCCAGCAGCCAAGGTAGTGACAGGAACACTGAAGCTTTCTTT
TRBV7-9	TRBD2	.	TRBJ2-5	CASSLPPRLAGMAETQYF	TGTGCCAGCAGCTTACCCCCGCGGCTAGCGGGAATGGCAGAGACCCAGTACTTC
TRBV4-2	.	.	TRBJ2-2	CASSKGRQMAGELFF	TGTGCCAGCAGCAAGGGCAGGCAGATGGCCGGGGAGCTGTTTTTT
TRBV11-2	.	.	TRBJ2-5	CASSLSLGETQYF	TGTGCCAGCAGCTTATCCCTAGGGGAGACCCAGTACTTC
TRBV9	TRBD2	.	TRBJ2-1	CASSSQLAGWNEQFF	TGTGCCAGCAGCTCCCAACTAGCGGGATGGAATGAGCAGTTCTTC
TRBV5-1	.	.	TRBJ2-3	CASSLLLIRTSTDTQYF	TGCGCCAGCAGCTTGTTATTGATCCGGACGTCGACAGATACGCAGTATTTT
TRBV5-1	.	.	TRBJ1-2	CASSLEGYGYTF	TGCGCCAGCAGCTTGGAGGGGTATGGCTACACCTTC
TRBV19	TRBD1	.	TRBJ2-7	CASSIRQGAGKYF	TGTGCCAGTAGTATCCGACAGGGGGCAGGGAAGTACTTC
TRBV28	.	.	TRBJ1-2	CASSLGAGYGYTF	TGTGCCAGCAGTTTAGGGGCCGGCTATGGCTACACCTTC
TRBV18	.	.	TRBJ1-2	CASSPRLGFPGEANYGYTF	TGTGCCAGCTCACCACGTTTGGGTTTTCCGGGGGAGGCTAACTATGGCTACACCTTC
TRBV28	TRBD2	.	TRBJ2-7	CASSAYTSGSSYEQYF	TGTGCCAGCAGTGCTTACACTAGCGGAAGCTCCTACGAGCAGTACTTC
TRBV18	TRBD2	.	TRBJ2-5	CASSPPLAGGGETQYF	TGTGCCAGCTCACCTCCCCTAGCGGGAGGTGGAGAGACCCAGTACTTC
TRBV28	TRBD1	.	TRBJ1-5	CASSLPGGLSQPQHF	TGTGCCAGCAGTTTACCAGGGGGCTTAAGTCAGCCCCAGCATTTT
TRBV7-6	.	.	TRBJ1-3	CASSFQPGSGNTIYF	TGTGCCAGCAGCTTCCAGCCAGGCTCTGGAAACACCATATATTTT
TRBV7-2	.	.	TRBJ2-1	CASSLGVQGGGEQFF	TGTGCCAGCAGCTTAGGGGTACAGGGAGGCGGTGAGCAGTTCTTC
TRBV5-6	TRBD2	.	TRBJ2-4	CASSLASGNVNIQYF	TGTGCCAGCAGCTTGGCTAGCGGGAATGTAAACATTCAGTACTTC
TRBV5-5	.	.	TRBJ1-2	CASNSPNNYGYTF	TGTGCCAGCAACTCCCCTAATAACTATGGCTACACCTTC
TRBV9	.	.	TRBJ1-5	CASSVDHHSNQPQHF	TGTGCCAGCAGCGTAGATCACCATAGCAATCAGCCCCAGCATTTT
TRBV11-2	.	.	TRBJ1-4	CASSLLGGATNEKLFF	TGTGCCAGCAGCTTATTAGGCGGGGCAACTAATGAAAAACTGTTTTTT
TRBV27	.	.	TRBJ1-1	CASSPTRQWGNTEAFF	TGTGCCAGCAGTCCCACCCGACAGTGGGGGAACACTGAAGCTTTCTTT
TRBV5-1	TRBD1	.	TRBJ2-2	CASSLLDRGGTGELFF	TGCGCCAGCAGCTTATTGGACAGGGGAGGAACCGGGGAGCTGTTTTTT
TRBV15	.	.	TRBJ2-7	CATSRATGMNEQYF	TGTGCCACCAGCAGAGCCACCGGGATGAACGAGCAGTACTTC
TRBV28	TRBD1	.	TRBJ1-5	CASSKSQGFNQPQHF	TGTGCCAGCAGTAAATCACAGGGGTTCAATCAGCCCCAGCATTTT
TRBV14	.	.	TRBJ2-7	CASSQDVGRAGEQYF	TGTGCCAGCAGCCAAGATGTCGGCAGGGCTGGCGAGCAGTACTTC
TRBV9	TRBD2	.	TRBJ2-1	CASSVASGDLYWQFF	TGTGCCAGCAGCGTAGCCAGCGGGGACCTCTATTGGCAGTTCTTC
TRBV5-6	.	.	TRBJ2-1	CASSYGTPIYNEQFF	TGTGCCAGCAGCTACGGGACTCCTATCTACAATGAGCAGTTCTTC
TRBV27	.	.	TRBJ1-2	CASSPRGGLNYGYTF	TGTGCCAGCAGTCCCCGGGGGGGTTTAAACTATGGCTACACCTTC
TRBV5-6	.	.	TRBJ1-3	CASSSWGLPGNTIYF	TGTGCCAGCAGCTCGTGGGGGCTCCCGGGAAACACCATATATTTT
TRBV7-2	TRBD2	.	TRBJ2-7	CASSETSGRSYEQYF	TGTGCCAGCAGCGAGACTAGCGGACGCTCCTACGAGCAGTACTTC
TRBV29-1	TRBD1	once	TRBJ1-2	CSVSRGQGGYGYTF	TGCAGCGTCTCCCGTGGGCAGGGGGGCTATGGCTACACCTTC
TRBV9	.	.	TRBJ1-5	CASSVGRNQPQHF	TGTGCCAGCAGCGTAGGTCGGAATCAGCCCCAGCATTTT
TRBV2	.	.	TRBJ1-4	CASSEAIRNEKLFF	TGTGCCAGCAGTGAAGCAATAAGGAATGAAAAACTGTTTTTT